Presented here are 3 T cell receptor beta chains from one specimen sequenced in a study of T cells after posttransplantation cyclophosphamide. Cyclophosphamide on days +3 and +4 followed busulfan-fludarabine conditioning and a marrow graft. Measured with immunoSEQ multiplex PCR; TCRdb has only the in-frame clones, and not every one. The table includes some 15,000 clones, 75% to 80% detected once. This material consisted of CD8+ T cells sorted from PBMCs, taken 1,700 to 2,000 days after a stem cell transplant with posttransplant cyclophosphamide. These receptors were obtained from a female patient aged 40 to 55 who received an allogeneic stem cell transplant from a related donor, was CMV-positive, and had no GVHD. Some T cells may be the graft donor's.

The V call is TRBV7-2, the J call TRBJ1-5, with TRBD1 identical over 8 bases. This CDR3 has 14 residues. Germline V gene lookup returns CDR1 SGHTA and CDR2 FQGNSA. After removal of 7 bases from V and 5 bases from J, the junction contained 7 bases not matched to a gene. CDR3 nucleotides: TGTGCCAGCACCATACAGGGGGAGGATCAGCCCCAGCATTTT. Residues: CASTIQGEDQPQHF.

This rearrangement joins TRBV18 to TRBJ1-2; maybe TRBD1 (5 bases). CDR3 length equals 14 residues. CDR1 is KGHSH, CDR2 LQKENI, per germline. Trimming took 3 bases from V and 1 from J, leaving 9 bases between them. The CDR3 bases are TGTGCCAGCTCACCGGGGGAGGGTAACTATGGCTACACCTTC. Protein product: CASSPGEGNYGYTF.

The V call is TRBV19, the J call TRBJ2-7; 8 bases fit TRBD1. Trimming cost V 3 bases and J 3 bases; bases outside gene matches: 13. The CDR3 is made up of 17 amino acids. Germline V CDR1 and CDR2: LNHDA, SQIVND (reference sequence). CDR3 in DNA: TGTGCCAGTAGTATTGTCCATGACAGGGGCTACAGCTACGAGCAGTACTTC. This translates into CASSIVHDRGYSYEQYF.